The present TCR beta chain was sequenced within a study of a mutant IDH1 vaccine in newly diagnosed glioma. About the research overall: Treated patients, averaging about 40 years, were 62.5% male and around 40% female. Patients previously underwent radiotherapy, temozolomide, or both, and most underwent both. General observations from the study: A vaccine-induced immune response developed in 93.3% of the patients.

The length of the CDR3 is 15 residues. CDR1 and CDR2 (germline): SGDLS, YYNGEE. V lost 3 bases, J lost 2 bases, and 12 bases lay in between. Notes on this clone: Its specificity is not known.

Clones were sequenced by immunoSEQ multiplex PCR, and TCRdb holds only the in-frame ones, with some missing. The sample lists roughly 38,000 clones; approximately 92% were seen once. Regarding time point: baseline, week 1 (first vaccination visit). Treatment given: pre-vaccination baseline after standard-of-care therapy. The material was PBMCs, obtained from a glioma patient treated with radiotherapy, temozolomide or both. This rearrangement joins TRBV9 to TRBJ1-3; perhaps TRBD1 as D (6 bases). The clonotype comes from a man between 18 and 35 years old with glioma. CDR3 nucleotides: TGTGCCAGCAGCGGACCGCAGGGGACTGGAAACACCATATATTTT. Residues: CASSGPQGTGNTIYF. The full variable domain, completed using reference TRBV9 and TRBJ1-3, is DSGVTQTPKHLITATGQRVTLRCSPRSGDLSVYWYQQSLDQGLQFLIQYYNGEERAKGNILERFSAQQFPDLHSELNLSSLELGDSALYFCASSGPQGTGNTIYFGEGSWLTVV.